The source of this T cell receptor beta chain is a study of molecular identifiers for immune sequencing clone quantification. Study context: Within a replicate experiment, RNA obtained from either approximately 20,000 or 98,000 naive CD8 cells was divided into five aliquots, and four of those aliquots were then sequenced.

Methods described previously were used for bulk TCR libraries, and listed TCR primers were applied. TCRdb itself ran the PCR reads through MiXCR, one entry per CDR3 protein. Here the sample spans over 90,000 distinct CDR3 sequences, under 40% being singletons. CDR1 DFQATT and CDR2 SNEGSKA come from the germline V gene (reference sequence). The CDR3 is 13 residues long. V gave up 0 bases and J gave up 8 bases, with 10 bases separating them. Overall study results and limits: Beyond 20 RNA copies, clones held over 98% of effector molecules, compared with under 1% in naive cells. Amid more than 800,000 naive cells, spiked Jurkat TCR RNA from one cell was reportedly still detectable.

Remarks on this clonotype: The antigen is not known.

This chain uses TRBV20-1 with TRBJ2-2; no clear D gene. The sample was naive CD8+ T cells from blood, with Jurkat cell RNA spiked in. Described subset: FACS-sorted CD8+CD4-CCR7+CD45RA+ naive T cells. The sequence derives from a human donor in good health. Some libraries in this study had Jurkat cell RNA spiked in. In nucleotides, the CDR3 is TGCAGTGCTAGAGATGTGAGGTTTGGGGAGCTGTTTTTT. Its protein is CSARDVRFGELFF.